This T cell receptor (beta chain) is from a study of identical twins. With 5 bases removed from V and 1 base from J, the gap between germline ends came to 8 bases. CDR3 length equals 13 residues. Each CDR3 protein gets one entry after TCRdb re-called the 5' RACE reads with MiXCR. Of around 370,000 distinct CDR3 sequences listed, about 10% are singletons. Material for sequencing was naive T cells sorted from blood. V is TRBV12-3 or TRBV12-4 and J is TRBJ1-1, with a possible D match to TRBD1 (6 bases). This sequence was found in a woman aged 45-65 years in good health. The CDR3 DNA is TGTGCCAGCAGTAACAGGGAGAACACTGAAGCTTTCTTT. Translating it yields CASSNRENTEAFF.